This section outlines one T cell receptor beta chain sequence together with its context. Measured with immunoSEQ multiplex PCR; TCRdb has only the in-frame clones, and not every one. This table holds roughly 2,500,000 clones, 93% found once. These data come from a study of shared clonotypes between healthy human individuals. In the study overall: The study enrolled two women and three men aged 18 to 49.

Each of the donors was a healthy adult who was HIV-negative and had not had a recent acute infection or vaccination. The study separated CD4+ cells into CD45RA+ naive and CD45RA-negative memory subsets. The CDR3 runs 15 residues. The V end was cut by 0 bases, the J end by 8 bases, with 13 bases between. Germline V gives CDR1 MNHNY, CDR2 SVGAGI (reference sequence). This chain links TRBV6-6 with TRBJ1-4, with D possibly TRBD1 on 5 matching bases. Sequencing was performed on naive CD4+ T cells from PBMCs. Subset defined: CD45RA+ positively selected. The clonotype originates from a man younger than 35 in good health. Some clones in this sample may be carry-over from other donors' samples. CDR3 coding DNA: TGTGCCAGCAGTTACTCGGAATTTGGGGGAGAAAAACTGTTTTTT. Its protein product is CASSYSEFGGEKLFF.